This is a list of T cell receptor beta chains from one sample in a study of blood T cell repertoires in COVID-19. This table comes from immunoSEQ multiplex PCR, and its TCRdb copy is limited to in-frame clones, with some not included. The table has about 270,000 clones, around 87% seen once; the top ten hold about 2.5%. The specimen sequenced was peripheral blood. Receptors were obtained from a woman in her fifties or sixties with acute or convalescent COVID-19. The CDR3 runs from the conserved cysteine through the conserved F or W. Each record gives: D gene, J gene, V gene, clone size, CDR3 DNA, CDR3 protein. D genes are given only for firm matches. Only part of the rows carry a size: once, few, many, or a class if the clone is expanded.

- TRBJ1-1 TRBV10-3 - TGTGCCATCAGTGAGTCGATGGGAGCCACTGAAGCTTTCTTT CAISESMGATEAFF
- TRBJ2-2 TRBV5-1 - TGCGCCAGCAGCAACTCGAACGGGGAGCTGTTTTTT CASSNSNGELFF
TRBD2 TRBJ2-1 TRBV19 - TGTGCCAGTACGAGCGGGAGCTTGCGGAGGATCGATGAGCAGTTCTTC CASTSGSLRRIDEQFF
TRBD1 TRBJ2-6 TRBV10-3 - TGTGCCATCAACCCGGGGACAGGGGGCCCTGGGGCCAACGTCCTGACTTTC CAINPGTGGPGANVLTF
- TRBJ1-2 TRBV5-1 - TGCGCCAGCAGCTCCCCTGACAAGTTGGCCTATGGCTACACCTTC CASSSPDKLAYGYTF
- TRBJ1-1 TRBV20-1 - TGCAGTGCAGGGGGTACTGAAGCTTTCTTT CSAGGTEAFF
- TRBJ2-7 TRBV28 - TGTGCCAGCAGTTTATACAGTATCAACTACGAGCAGTACTTC CASSLYSINYEQYF
- TRBJ2-7 TRBV18 - TGTGCCAGCTCACCCCCTAGCAGCTACGAGCAGTACTTC CASSPPSSYEQYF
TRBD2 TRBJ2-5 TRBV24-1 - TGTGCCACCAGCCGAGCGGGAGCGGCAGAGACCCAGTACTTC CATSRAGAAETQYF
- TRBJ1-5 TRBV27 - TGTGCCAGCAGTTTAGTTGGGGCCCTCAATCAGCCCCAGCATTTT CASSLVGALNQPQHF
TRBD1 TRBJ1-2 TRBV27 few TGTGCCAGCAGTCCCCGGACAGGGGCTGGCTACACCTTC CASSPRTGAGYTF
TRBD1 TRBJ1-6 TRBV19 once TGTGCCACCGGACAGGGGTTTGCTTCACCCCTCCACTTT CATGQGFASPLHF
TRBD1 TRBJ2-7 TRBV28 - TGTGCCAGCAGCAGACCGGGACAGGGAGCCTACGAGCAGTACTTC CASSRPGQGAYEQYF
TRBD1 TRBJ2-3 TRBV29-1 - TGCAGCGTCGACCTCCCGGACAGGGCGGTCACAGATACGCAGTATTTT CSVDLPDRAVTDTQYF
TRBD1 TRBJ1-2 TRBV3-1/TRBV3-2 once TGTGCCAGCAGTCTTAACGACAGGGAATATGGCTACACCTTC CASSLNDREYGYTF
TRBD2 TRBJ2-5 TRBV24-1 - TGTGCCACCAGTGATTCGACTAGCGGGAACAGAGAGACCCAGTACTTC CATSDSTSGNRETQYF
- TRBJ1-5 TRBV5-4 - TGTGCCAGCAGCTTTATCAATCAGCCCCAGCATTTT CASSFINQPQHF
- TRBJ2-3 TRBV28 - TGTGCCAGCAGTTTAGGAGGGAGCCTCACAGATACGCAGTATTTT CASSLGGSLTDTQYF
- TRBJ2-2 TRBV28 - TGTGCCAGCAGTTTATCCGATGGATACAGAACGAACGGGGAGCTGTTTTTT CASSLSDGYRTNGELFF
- TRBJ2-7 TRBV3-1/TRBV3-2 - TGTGCCAGCAGCCAAGAGGGGACTGAGCAGTACTTC CASSQEGTEQYF
- TRBJ2-1 TRBV7-7 - TGTGCTAGCAGCCCCGGATTGACTTTCTACTACAATGAGCAGTTCTTC CASSPGLTFYYNEQFF
TRBD2 TRBJ2-7 TRBV27 - TGTGCCAGCAGCCCAGGGACTAGCGGGAGTCACGAGCAGTACTTC CASSPGTSGSHEQYF
TRBD1 TRBJ1-4 TRBV7-2 - TGTGCCAGCAGCTTAACCGGGACAGGGAATGAAAAACTGTTTTTT CASSLTGTGNEKLFF
- TRBJ2-7 TRBV18 - TGTGCCAGCTCACCAGCGGGGGACACCTACGAGCAGTACTTC CASSPAGDTYEQYF
TRBD2 TRBJ2-7 TRBV11-2 - TGTGCCAGCAGCTTAGTAAAACTGCGGGAGGCTGGGTACGAGCAGTACTTC CASSLVKLREAGYEQYF
- TRBJ2-5 TRBV7-9 - TGTGCCAGCAGCCTATTGGGGGCAGTTCAAGAGACCCAGTACTTC CASSLLGAVQETQYF
- TRBJ2-1 TRBV6-6 - TGTGCCAGCGGGGGGGCAAGTGAGCAGTTCTTC CASGGASEQFF
TRBD2 TRBJ2-7 TRBV19 - TGTGCCAGTAGGCCCGCTGGGACTAGCATCCACGAGCAGTACTTC CASRPAGTSIHEQYF
TRBD1 TRBJ1-1 TRBV28 - TGTGCCAGCAGTATAGGGGGACAGTTAAACACTGAAGCTTTCTTT CASSIGGQLNTEAFF
TRBD2 TRBJ2-1 TRBV19 - TGTGCCAGTAGTTCCCTAGCGGGGTACAATGAGCAGTTCTTC CASSSLAGYNEQFF
TRBD1 TRBJ1-2 TRBV30 once TGTGCCTGGAGTGTCCACAGGGGACGCTATGGCTACACCTTC CAWSVHRGRYGYTF
TRBD1 TRBJ2-6 TRBV5-1 - TGCGCCAGCAGCGCCGACAGGGCAGGGGCCAACGTCCTGACTTTC CASSADRAGANVLTF
- TRBJ2-3 TRBV9 - TGTGCCAGCAGCGTCCCCGGCACAGATACGCAGTATTTT CASSVPGTDTQYF
TRBD1 TRBJ2-6 TRBV19 - TGTGCCAGTAAGGATTGGGACAGGATCTCTGGGGCCAACGTCCTGACTTTC CASKDWDRISGANVLTF
TRBD1 TRBJ1-4 TRBV4-3 - TGCGCCAGCAGCCGCGGGACAGGGACTAATGAAAAACTGTTTTTT CASSRGTGTNEKLFF
- TRBJ2-7 TRBV6-5 - TGTGCCAGCACGAGGGACATGACATCCTACGAGCAGTACTTC CASTRDMTSYEQYF
- TRBJ2-5 TRBV2 - TGTGCCAGCATCTGGACTGCTCCTTCCCAAGAGACCCAGTACTTC CASIWTAPSQETQYF
- TRBJ1-1 TRBV11-3 - TGTGCCAGCAGCTTAGGGGCTAGGGGAACTGAAGCTTTCTTT CASSLGARGTEAFF
- TRBJ2-1 TRBV20-1 - TGCAGTGCTAGTTCTAGCCTCTACAATGAGCAGTTCTTC CSASSSLYNEQFF
TRBD1 TRBJ1-1 TRBV7-9 once TGTGCCAGCAGCTTGGGGACAGGGGCTTTCTTT CASSLGTGAFF
- TRBJ1-1 TRBV5-8 - TGTGCCAGCAGCTCCGTTTATAGCCCTGAAGCTTTCTTT CASSSVYSPEAFF
TRBD1 TRBJ1-1 TRBV7-2 - TGTGCCAGCAGCCCATTTACAGGGGTTGAAGCTTTCTTT CASSPFTGVEAFF
- TRBJ2-7 TRBV27 - TGTGCCAGCAGTCTTATATCGCAGGGCCTGTACGAGCAGTACTTC CASSLISQGLYEQYF
TRBD2 TRBJ2-7 TRBV7-6 - TGTGCCAGCAGCTTAGGAAGGGCTAGCGGGAACCTCTACGAGCAGTACTTC CASSLGRASGNLYEQYF
TRBD2 TRBJ2-7 TRBV20-1 once TGCAGTGCTAGTGGGGCAACGAGGTCTAGCGGGACCTACGAGCAGTACTTC CSASGATRSSGTYEQYF
TRBD2 TRBJ2-1 TRBV7-2 - TGTGCCAGCAGTCCAAAGTCGGGACTAGTTGAGAATGAGCAGTTCTTC CASSPKSGLVENEQFF
- TRBJ1-1 TRBV5-4 - TGTGCCAGCAGCGACCGACCGACAGCGATGAACACTGAAGCTTTCTTT CASSDRPTAMNTEAFF
- TRBJ1-6 TRBV4-3 - TGCGCCAGCAGCCGGAGGCGGGGCAATTCACCCCTCCACTTT CASSRRRGNSPLHF